This T cell receptor beta chain was sequenced during a study of T cell responses to AZD1222 COVID-19 vaccine. Second doses that came at about 4 or about 12 weeks were put together. General study results and limits: Repertoire sampling occurred only after the peak T cell response.

A note on this clone: Its specificity is not known.

The junction had 5 bases not matched to a gene; V was cut back by 2 bases and J by 7 bases. The germline V gene has CDR1 MNHEY and CDR2 SMNVEV (reference sequence). The CDR3 length is 15 residues. TCRdb keeps only in-frame clones here, not all; method: immunoSEQ multiplex PCR. The sample shows approximately 140,000 clones, 92% of them seen only once. This TCR was recovered from an adult who received the AZD1222 COVID-19 vaccine. V gene TRBV27 combines with J gene TRBJ2-1; 10 bases are shared with TRBD2. Sample: peripheral blood, taken 28 days after the second AZD1222 dose. The CDR3 DNA sequence: TGTGCCAGCAGTTTAGGGCTAGCGGGAGTGAATGAGCAGTTCTTC. Translation: CASSLGLAGVNEQFF.